This TCR beta chain was recorded in a study of CD8 T cells in Susac syndrome. Study conclusions and caveats: That the number of individuals in its TCR sequencing and HLA analysis was relatively small was acknowledged by the study.

Concerning this clonotype itself: Its specificity is unknown.

The germline V and J ends were trimmed by 4 bases and 0 bases, with 11 bases remaining between them. The CDR3 spans 15 residues. Germline V CDR1 and CDR2: SGDLS, YYNGEE. Peripheral blood CD8+ and CD4+ T cells were profiled by TCR beta sequencing. Negative isolation yielded CD4+ and CD8+ T cells, and FACS enriched TEMRA cells. RNA in amounts of about 0.45 to 1 ug was reverse transcribed with random hexamers. The TCR beta CDR3 was amplified by immunoSEQ multiplex PCR across 54 Vbeta, 13 Jbeta. TCRdb fed the immunoSEQ multiplex PCR reads into MiXCR, producing one record per CDR3 protein. The sample holds about 210,000 distinct CDR3 sequences, 90% to 95% seen once.

Specimen: CD4+ T cells from PBMCs. This chain links TRBV9 with TRBJ1-5; D gene ambiguous. The sequence came from a human donor in good health. The CDR3: CASSRDGYSNQPQHF. The CDR3 region has the DNA TGTGCCAGCAGCCGAGACGGCTATAGCAATCAGCCCCAGCATTTT.